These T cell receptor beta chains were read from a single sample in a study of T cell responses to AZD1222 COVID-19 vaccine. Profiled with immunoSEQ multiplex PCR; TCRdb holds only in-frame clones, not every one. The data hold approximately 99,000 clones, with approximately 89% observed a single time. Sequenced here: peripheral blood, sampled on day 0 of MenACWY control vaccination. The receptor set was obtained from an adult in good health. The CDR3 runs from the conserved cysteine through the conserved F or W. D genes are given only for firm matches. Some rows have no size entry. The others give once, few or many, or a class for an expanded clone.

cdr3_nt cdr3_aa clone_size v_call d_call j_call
TGTGCCAGCAGGGAAACGGGGCTAACTAATGAAAAACTGTTTTTT CASRETGLTNEKLFF . TRBV28 . TRBJ1-4
TGTGCCAGCAGGGACTGGACCCAAGAGACCCAGTACTTC CASRDWTQETQYF . TRBV3-1/TRBV3-2 . TRBJ2-5
TGTGCCAGCAGTGAATACGGGGGATCTGCCTACGAGCAGTACTTC CASSEYGGSAYEQYF . TRBV6-1 . TRBJ2-7
TGTGCCAGTAGGTCAGGACGGTACTCTGGAAACACCATATATTTT CASRSGRYSGNTIYF . TRBV19 . TRBJ1-3
TGTGCCAGCAGCCCCCGAGACTCTGGAAACACCATATATTTT CASSPRDSGNTIYF . TRBV3-1/TRBV3-2 . TRBJ1-3
TGTGCCAGCAGCCAACAGGGGGCGAACACCATATATTTT CASSQQGANTIYF . TRBV3-1/TRBV3-2 TRBD1 TRBJ1-3
TGTGCCAGCAGCTTAGTCCAGATAGCTTATGGCTACACCTTC CASSLVQIAYGYTF once TRBV7-2 . TRBJ1-2
TGTGCCAGCAGCCAAGGTAGGAGGGCAGATACGCAGTATTTT CASSQGRRADTQYF once TRBV3-1/TRBV3-2 . TRBJ2-3
TGTGCCAGCAGCTTTAATGCAGAGAACACTGAAGCTTTCTTT CASSFNAENTEAFF . TRBV5-5 . TRBJ1-1
TGTGCCTGGAGTGAAAAGGGCTATAATTCACCCCTCCACTTT CAWSEKGYNSPLHF . TRBV30 . TRBJ1-6
TGTGCCAGCAGCCACGGGTCTAGGGATGAGCAGTTCTTC CASSHGSRDEQFF . TRBV11-3 . TRBJ2-1
TGTGCCACCAGTGAAGGGGTGTCCAGGGAGACCCAGTACTTC CATSEGVSRETQYF . TRBV24-1 . TRBJ2-5
TGCGCCAGCAGCCAATATTCCAGCCATAAACTGTTTTTT CASSQYSSHKLFF once TRBV4-3 . TRBJ1-4
TGCGCCAGCCAGCGGAGGACAGGGGCTACCACCGGGGAGCTGTTTTTT CASQRRTGATTGELFF . TRBV5-1 TRBD1 TRBJ2-2
TGTGCCAGCACCGAGACGGGGACGGGCCTAGAGGGCTACACCTTC CASTETGTGLEGYTF . TRBV2 . TRBJ1-2
TGTGCCAGTAGTATGGGGCAGAACTACGAGCAGTACTTC CASSMGQNYEQYF . TRBV19 . TRBJ2-7
TGTGCCAGCAGCGTAGGGACTAGCGACCAAGAGACCCAGTACTTC CASSVGTSDQETQYF . TRBV9 TRBD2 TRBJ2-5
TGCGCCAGCAGCTTGTTGACAGGGAGCCTGAACACTGAAGCTTTCTTT CASSLLTGSLNTEAFF once TRBV5-1 TRBD1 TRBJ1-1
TGTGCCACCAGCAGAGATTCACATGGGAATTCACCCCTCCACTTT CATSRDSHGNSPLHF . TRBV15 . TRBJ1-6
TGTGCCAGTACCAAGAGGACTGAAGCTTTCTTT CASTKRTEAFF . TRBV19 . TRBJ1-1
TGTGCCAGCAGTTTATCCCGGTTTGAAGAGACCCAGTACTTC CASSLSRFEETQYF . TRBV27 . TRBJ2-5
TGTGCCAGCAGCTTAGTATTTGGACAGGGATTTGAAGCTTTCTTT CASSLVFGQGFEAFF . TRBV7-9 TRBD1 TRBJ1-1
TGTGCCAGCAACCCGACGCACAGTCGCACTGAAGCTTTCTTT CASNPTHSRTEAFF . TRBV6-5 . TRBJ1-1
TGTGCCAGCAGCGTAGGACAGGACAATGAGCAGTTCTTC CASSVGQDNEQFF once TRBV9 . TRBJ2-1
TGTGCCAGCTCGTTCATTTTACAGGGGGGGACTGAAGCTTTCTTT CASSFILQGGTEAFF . TRBV18 TRBD1 TRBJ1-1
TGCGCCAGCAGAAACAGACAGGGCGGGATCCCCCAGCATTTT CASRNRQGGIPQHF . TRBV10-1 TRBD1 TRBJ1-5
TGTGCCAGTAGTTCCCCCCGGGACAGGGGAGCCTACGAGCAGTACTTC CASSSPRDRGAYEQYF once TRBV19 TRBD1 TRBJ2-7